What follows are 12 T cell receptor beta chains derived from one specimen sequenced in a study of cytomegalovirus exposure and HLA in healthy donors. Vbeta (60) and Jbeta (13) primers were used in the PCR. Clones were sequenced by immunoSEQ multiplex PCR, and TCRdb holds only the in-frame ones, with some missing. This sample's clone table lists 200,000 to 250,000 clones. Source material: PBMCs. These receptor sequences come from a woman aged 25 to 39 in good health and CMV-seropositive.

The V and J genes are TRBV6-6 and TRBJ2-3, with D possibly TRBD2 on 6 matching bases. The CDR3 runs to 13 residues. Germline values: CDR1 MNHNY, CDR2 SVGAGI (reference sequence). Trimming removed 6 bases at V and 1 base at J, with 8 bases between. The CDR3 reads CASSSGGTDTQYF. DNA for the CDR3: TGTGCCAGCAGCTCGGGGGGCACAGATACGCAGTATTTT.

The chain combines TRBV25-1 with TRBJ2-7; TRBD1 matches 8 bases. The CDR3 totals 16 residues. Germline V CDR1 and CDR2: MGHDK, SYGVNS. V was clipped by 3 bases and J by 5 bases; unmatched bases: 12. CDR3 coding DNA: TGTGCCAGCAGTGACCCTGGACAGGGAGGTACCAACGAGCAGTACTTC. It translates to CASSDPGQGGTNEQYF.

The chain employs TRBV18 and TRBJ2-6, with D maybe TRBD1 (7 bases). The length of the CDR3 is 15 residues. V was trimmed by 5 bases and J by 6 bases, leaving 14 bases between them. Germline V gene lookup returns CDR1 KGHSH and CDR2 LQKENI. In DNA, the CDR3 is TGTGCCAGCTCAAACAGGGGAGGAGAGGCCAACGTCCTGACTTTC. Translated: CASSNRGGEANVLTF.

About this clone itself: The sample has other DNA sequences that encode this CDR3 too. This chain joins TRBV5-1 and TRBJ2-3; no reliable D call. The germline V and J ends were trimmed by 2 bases and 0 bases, with 7 bases remaining between them. CDR1 is SGHRS and CDR2 is YFSETQ in the germline V gene. The length of the CDR3 is 14 residues. The CDR3 loop is CASSFGLSTDTQYF. CDR3 bases: TGCGCCAGCAGCTTCGGGTTAAGCACAGATACGCAGTATTTT.

The J gene is TRBJ1-1, the V gene TRBV6-5; 9 positions agree with TRBD1. V was pared by 4 bases and J by 4 bases, with 7 bases of the junction left unmatched. Looked up from germline, CDR1 is MNHEY and CDR2 is SVGAGI. CDR3 size: 15 residues. CDR3 residues: CASSSGTGRSTEAFF. The CDR3 bases are TGTGCCAGCAGTTCCGGGACAGGGAGGAGCACTGAAGCTTTCTTT.

The rearrangement links TRBV12-5 to TRBJ2-3, with 11 bases aligning to TRBD1. Germline trimming cut 3 bases from V and 5 bases from J; bases unmatched to any gene: 1. CDR1 LGHNT and CDR2 FRNRAP come from the germline V gene. The CDR3 extends over 14 amino acids. CDR3 DNA sequence: TGTGCTAGTGGTTTCGGGACAGGGGGAGATACGCAGTATTTT. It specifies CASGFGTGGDTQYF. Drawing the rest from reference TRBV12-5 and TRBJ2-3, the complete variable domain is DARVTQTPRHKVTEMGQEVTMRCQPILGHNTVFWYRQTMMQGLELLAYFRNRAPLDDSGMPKDRFSAEMPDATLATLKIQPSEPRDSAVYFCASGFGTGGDTQYFGPGTRLTVL.

The rearrangement links TRBV20-1 to TRBJ2-1; D ambiguous. V lost 5 bases and J 4 bases, leaving 6 bases between the germline ends. This CDR3 contains 11 residues. CDR1 and CDR2 (germline): DFQATT, SNEGSKA (reference sequence). The CDR3 region has the DNA TGCAGTGCTCTACTTTACAATGAGCAGTTCTTC. It yields the protein CSALLYNEQFF.

J is TRBJ1-1 and V is TRBV7-9; D gene ambiguous. Trimming removed 5 bases from V and 1 base from J, with 8 bases in between. Germline CDR1 is SEHNR and CDR2 is FQNEAQ (reference sequence). The CDR3 runs to 13 residues. For the CDR3, the DNA is TGTGCCAGCAGCGAGTACAGGAACACTGAAGCTTTCTTT. Translation: CASSEYRNTEAFF.

This chain links TRBV30 with TRBJ1-4; D is undetermined. The germline CDR1 and CDR2 sequences are GTSNPN and SVGIG (reference sequence). The CDR3 has 15 residues. Trimming pared 1 base from V and 8 bases from J, leaving 17 bases between. CDR3 protein: CAWSDRTVEGEKLFF. For the CDR3, the DNA is TGTGCCTGGAGTGACCGGACGGTGGAGGGAGAAAAACTGTTTTTT.

V and J are TRBV9 and TRBJ2-2, with a tentative D call TRBD2 (7 bases). The germline V gene has CDR1 SGDLS and CDR2 YYNGEE. The CDR3 runs to 16 residues. Trimming left V 0 bases short and J 4 bases short, with 13 bases between. DNA for the CDR3: TGTGCCAGCAGCGTAGAAGGGGGGGGTATCACCGGGGAGCTGTTTTTT. Translating it yields CASSVEGGGITGELFF.

The rearrangement joins TRBV5-6 to TRBJ2-3, with 10 bases matching TRBD2. Looked up from germline, CDR1 is SGHDT and CDR2 is YYEEEE. This CDR3 comprises 18 residues. Trimming removed 2 bases from V and 7 bases from J; junction bases left unmatched: 16. This CDR3 is CASSFRKAAGGLRNTQYF. For the CDR3, the DNA is TGTGCCAGCAGCTTTCGTAAAGCAGCGGGAGGGCTCAGGAATACGCAGTATTTT.

This chain links TRBV29-1 with TRBJ1-2; D possibly corresponds to TRBD1 (5 bases). Germline values: CDR1 SQVTM, CDR2 ANQGSEA. The CDR3 is 12 amino acids. Trimming removed 4 bases at V and 4 bases at J, with 10 bases between. The CDR3 loop is CSVVEGVYGYTF. Here the CDR3 DNA reads TGCAGCGTTGTGGAAGGGGTCTATGGCTACACCTTC.